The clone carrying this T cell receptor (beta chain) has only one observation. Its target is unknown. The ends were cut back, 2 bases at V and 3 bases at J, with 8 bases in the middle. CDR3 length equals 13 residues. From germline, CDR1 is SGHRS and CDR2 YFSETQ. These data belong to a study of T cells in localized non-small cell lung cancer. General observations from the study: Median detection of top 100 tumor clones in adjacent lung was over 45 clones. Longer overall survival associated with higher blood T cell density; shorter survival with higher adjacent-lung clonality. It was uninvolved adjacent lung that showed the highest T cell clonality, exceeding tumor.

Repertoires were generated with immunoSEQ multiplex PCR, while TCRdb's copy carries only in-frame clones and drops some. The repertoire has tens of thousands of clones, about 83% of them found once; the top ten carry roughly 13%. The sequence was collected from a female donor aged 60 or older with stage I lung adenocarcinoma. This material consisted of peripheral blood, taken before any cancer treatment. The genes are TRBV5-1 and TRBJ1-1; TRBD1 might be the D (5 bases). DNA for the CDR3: TGCGCCAGCAGCTTAATGGGACACACTGAAGCTTTCTTT. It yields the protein CASSLMGHTEAFF.